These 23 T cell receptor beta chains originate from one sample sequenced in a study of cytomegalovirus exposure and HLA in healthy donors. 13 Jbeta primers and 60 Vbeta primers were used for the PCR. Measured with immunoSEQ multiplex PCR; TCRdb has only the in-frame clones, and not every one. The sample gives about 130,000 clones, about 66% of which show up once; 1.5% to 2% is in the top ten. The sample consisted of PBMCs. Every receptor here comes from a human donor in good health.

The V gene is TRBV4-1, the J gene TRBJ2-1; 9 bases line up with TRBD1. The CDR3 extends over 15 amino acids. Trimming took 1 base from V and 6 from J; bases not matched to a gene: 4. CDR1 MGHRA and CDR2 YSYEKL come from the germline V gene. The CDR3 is CASSQAGQGSNEQFF. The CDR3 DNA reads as TGCGCCAGCAGCCAAGCCGGACAGGGGTCCAATGAGCAGTTCTTC.

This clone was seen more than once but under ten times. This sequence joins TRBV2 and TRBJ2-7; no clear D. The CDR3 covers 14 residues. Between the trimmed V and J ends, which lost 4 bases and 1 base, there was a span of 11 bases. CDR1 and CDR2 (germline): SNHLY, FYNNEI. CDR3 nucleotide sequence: TGTGCCAGCAGTGGCGGCAGTCTGTCCTACGAGCAGTACTTC. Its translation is CASSGGSLSYEQYF. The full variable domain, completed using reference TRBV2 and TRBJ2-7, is EPEVTQTPSHQVTQMGQEVILRCVPISNHLYFYWYRQILGQKVEFLVSFYNNEISEKSEIFDDQFSVERPDGSNFTLKIRSTKLEDSAMYFCASSGGSLSYEQYFGPGTRLTVT.

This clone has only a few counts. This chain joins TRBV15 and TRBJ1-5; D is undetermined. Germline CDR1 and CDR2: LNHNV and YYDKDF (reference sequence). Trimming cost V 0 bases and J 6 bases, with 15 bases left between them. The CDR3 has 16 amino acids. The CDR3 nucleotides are TGTGCCACCAGCAGAGATACGGGGTTTAGTGGTCAGCCCCAGCATTTT. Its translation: CATSRDTGFSGQPQHF.

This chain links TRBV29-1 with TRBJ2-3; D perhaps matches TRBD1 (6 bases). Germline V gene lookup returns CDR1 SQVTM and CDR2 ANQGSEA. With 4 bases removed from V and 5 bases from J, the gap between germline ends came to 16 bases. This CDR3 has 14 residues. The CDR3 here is CSVGWKTGEDTQYF. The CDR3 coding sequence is TGCAGCGTTGGGTGGAAGACAGGAGAAGATACGCAGTATTTT.

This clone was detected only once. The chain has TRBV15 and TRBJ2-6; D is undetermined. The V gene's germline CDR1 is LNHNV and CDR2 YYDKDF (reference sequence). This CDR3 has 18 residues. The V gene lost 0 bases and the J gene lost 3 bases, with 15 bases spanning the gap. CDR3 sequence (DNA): TGTGCCACCAGCAGAGATCGGTTTCCGGGTGGTGGGGCCAACGTCCTGACTTTC. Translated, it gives CATSRDRFPGGGANVLTF. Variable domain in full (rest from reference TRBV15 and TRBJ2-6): DAMVIQNPRYQVTQFGKPVTLSCSQTLNHNVMYWYQQKSSQAPKLLFHYYDKDFNNEADTPDNFQSRRPNTSFCFLDIRSPGLGDTAMYLCATSRDRFPGGGANVLTFGAGSRLTVL.

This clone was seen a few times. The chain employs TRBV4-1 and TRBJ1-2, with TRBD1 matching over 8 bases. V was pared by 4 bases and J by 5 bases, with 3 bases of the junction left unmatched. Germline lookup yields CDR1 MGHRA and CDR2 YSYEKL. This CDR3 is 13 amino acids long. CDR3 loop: CASSPGGGYGYTF. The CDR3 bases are TGCGCCAGCAGCCCAGGGGGCGGTTATGGCTACACCTTC.

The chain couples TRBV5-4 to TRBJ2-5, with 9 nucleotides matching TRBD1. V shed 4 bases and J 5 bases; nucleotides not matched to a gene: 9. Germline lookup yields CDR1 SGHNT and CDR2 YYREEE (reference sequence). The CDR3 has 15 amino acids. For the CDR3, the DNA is TGTGCCAGCAGCAAAAATACAGGGGGCCAGGAGACCCAGTACTTC. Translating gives CASSKNTGGQETQYF.

CDR3 sequence (DNA): TGTGCCAGCAGTGGACAGAACTATGGCTACACCTTC. Protein: CASSGQNYGYTF. The chain has TRBV28 and TRBJ1-2; D possibly corresponds to TRBD1 (6 bases). Trimming pared 5 bases from V and 2 bases from J, leaving 6 bases between. Per germline, CDR1 MDHEN and CDR2 SYDVKM. The CDR3 contains 12 residues.

DNA for the CDR3: TGTGCCAGCAGTTTATGGCTAGCGGGGCACAATGAGCAGTTCTTC. Amino acid sequence: CASSLWLAGHNEQFF. The rearrangement joins TRBV28 to TRBJ2-1; the match to TRBD2 covers 9 bases. The germline gives CDR1 MDHEN, CDR2 SYDVKM. The J segment lost 5 bases and the V segment lost 0 bases, leaving 2 bases of the junction unmatched. The CDR3 has 15 residues.

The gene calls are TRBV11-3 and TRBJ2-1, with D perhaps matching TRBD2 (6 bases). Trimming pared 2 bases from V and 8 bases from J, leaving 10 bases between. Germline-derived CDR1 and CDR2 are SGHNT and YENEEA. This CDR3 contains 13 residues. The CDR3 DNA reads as TGTGCCAGCAGCTTAAATAGCGGAGATGAGCAGTTCTTC. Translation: CASSLNSGDEQFF.

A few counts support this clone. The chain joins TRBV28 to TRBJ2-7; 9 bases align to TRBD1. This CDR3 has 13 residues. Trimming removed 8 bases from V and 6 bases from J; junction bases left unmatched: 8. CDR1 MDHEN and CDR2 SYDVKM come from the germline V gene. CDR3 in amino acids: CASSGTGFREQYF. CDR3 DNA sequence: TGTGCCAGCTCCGGGACAGGGTTCCGCGAGCAGTACTTC. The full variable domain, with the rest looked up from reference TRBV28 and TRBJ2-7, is DVKVTQSSRYLVKRTGEKVFLECVQDMDHENMFWYRQDPGLGLRLIYFSYDVKMKEKGDIPEGYSVSREKKERFSLILESASTNQTSMYLCASSGTGFREQYFGPGTRLTVT.

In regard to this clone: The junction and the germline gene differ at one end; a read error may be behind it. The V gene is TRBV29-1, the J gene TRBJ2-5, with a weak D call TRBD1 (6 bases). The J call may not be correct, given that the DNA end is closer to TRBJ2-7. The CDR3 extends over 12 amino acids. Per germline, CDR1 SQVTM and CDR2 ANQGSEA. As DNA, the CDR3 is TGCAGCGTCCTCAGGGGATCCTCCGAGCAGTACTTC. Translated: CSVLRGSSEQYF.

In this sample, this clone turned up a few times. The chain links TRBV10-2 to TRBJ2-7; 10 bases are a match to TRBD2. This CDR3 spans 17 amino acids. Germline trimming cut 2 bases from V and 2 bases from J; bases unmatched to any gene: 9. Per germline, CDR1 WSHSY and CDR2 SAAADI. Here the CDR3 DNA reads TGCGCCAGCAGTGAGCCCCAAGGACTAGCGGTTGCCTACGAGCAGTACTTC. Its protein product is CASSEPQGLAVAYEQYF.

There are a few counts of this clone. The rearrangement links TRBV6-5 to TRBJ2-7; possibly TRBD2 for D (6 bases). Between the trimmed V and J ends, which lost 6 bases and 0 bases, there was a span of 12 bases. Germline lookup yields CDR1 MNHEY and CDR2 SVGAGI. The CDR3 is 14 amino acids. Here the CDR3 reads CASSPRGYSYEQYF. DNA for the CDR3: TGTGCCAGCAGCCCTCGGGGGTACTCCTACGAGCAGTACTTC.

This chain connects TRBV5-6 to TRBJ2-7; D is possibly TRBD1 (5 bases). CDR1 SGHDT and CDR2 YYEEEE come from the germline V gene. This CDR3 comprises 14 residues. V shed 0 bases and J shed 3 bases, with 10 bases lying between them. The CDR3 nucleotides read TGTGCCAGCAGCTTGGGGGGCTCATACTACGAGCAGTACTTC. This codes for CASSLGGSYYEQYF.

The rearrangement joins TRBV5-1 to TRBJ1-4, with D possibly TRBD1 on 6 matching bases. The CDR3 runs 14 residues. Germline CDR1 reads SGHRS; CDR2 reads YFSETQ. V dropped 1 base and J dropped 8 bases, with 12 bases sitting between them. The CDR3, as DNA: TGCGCCAGCAGCTTGAACCAGGGGCGGGAAAAACTGTTTTTT. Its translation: CASSLNQGREKLFF.

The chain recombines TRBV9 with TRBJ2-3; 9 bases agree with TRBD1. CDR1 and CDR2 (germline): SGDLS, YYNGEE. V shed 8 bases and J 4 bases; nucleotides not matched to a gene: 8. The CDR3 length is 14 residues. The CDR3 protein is CASRDRVLADTQYF. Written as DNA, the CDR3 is TGTGCCAGTCGGGACAGGGTTCTCGCAGATACGCAGTATTTT.

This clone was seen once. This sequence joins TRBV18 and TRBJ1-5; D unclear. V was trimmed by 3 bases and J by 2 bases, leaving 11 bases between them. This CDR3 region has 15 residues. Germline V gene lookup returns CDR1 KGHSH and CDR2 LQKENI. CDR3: CASSPVEGGNQPQHF. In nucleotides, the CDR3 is TGTGCCAGCTCACCGGTAGAGGGAGGCAATCAGCCCCAGCATTTT.

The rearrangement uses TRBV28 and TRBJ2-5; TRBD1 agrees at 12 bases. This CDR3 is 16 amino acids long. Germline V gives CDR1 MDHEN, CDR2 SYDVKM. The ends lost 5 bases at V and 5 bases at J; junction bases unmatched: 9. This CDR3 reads CASSGRDRGLRETQYF. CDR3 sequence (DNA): TGTGCCAGCAGTGGCCGGGACAGGGGGCTGAGGGAGACCCAGTACTTC. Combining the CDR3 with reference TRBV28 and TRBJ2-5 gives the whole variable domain DVKVTQSSRYLVKRTGEKVFLECVQDMDHENMFWYRQDPGLGLRLIYFSYDVKMKEKGDIPEGYSVSREKKERFSLILESASTNQTSMYLCASSGRDRGLRETQYFGPGTRLLVL.

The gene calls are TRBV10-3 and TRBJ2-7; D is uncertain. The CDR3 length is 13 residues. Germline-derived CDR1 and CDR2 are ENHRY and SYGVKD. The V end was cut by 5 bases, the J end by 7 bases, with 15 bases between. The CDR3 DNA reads TGTGCCATCAGTTTTCAAGGTGAGAGGGAGCAGTACTTC. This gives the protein CAISFQGEREQYF.

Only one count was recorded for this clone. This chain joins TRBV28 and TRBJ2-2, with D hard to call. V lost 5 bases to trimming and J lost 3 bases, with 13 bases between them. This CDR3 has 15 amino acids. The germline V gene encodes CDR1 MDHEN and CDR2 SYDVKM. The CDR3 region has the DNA TGTGCCAGCAGTCCCCGGAGTCTTTACACCGGGGAGCTGTTTTTT. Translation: CASSPRSLYTGELFF.

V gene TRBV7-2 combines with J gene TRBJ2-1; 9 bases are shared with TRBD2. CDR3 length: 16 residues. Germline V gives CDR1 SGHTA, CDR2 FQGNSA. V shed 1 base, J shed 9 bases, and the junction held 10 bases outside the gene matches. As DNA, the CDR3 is TGTGCCAGCAGCTTAGTAGGCGGGAGGGCGCACGTTGAGCAGTTCTTC. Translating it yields CASSLVGGRAHVEQFF.

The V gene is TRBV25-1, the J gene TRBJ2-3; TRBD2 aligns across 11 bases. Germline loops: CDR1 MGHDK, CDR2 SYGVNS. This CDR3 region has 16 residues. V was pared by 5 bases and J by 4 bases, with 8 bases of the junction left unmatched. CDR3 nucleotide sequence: TGTGCCAGCAGTATAACTAGCGGGAGAGGTGCAGATACGCAGTATTTT. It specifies CASSITSGRGADTQYF.